The clone carrying this TCR beta chain appeared many times. No antigen is known for it. The CDR3 has 14 residues. Germline V gene lookup returns CDR1 SNHLY and CDR2 FYNNEI. V lost 6 bases and J lost 5, with 16 bases in between. Regarding the study as a whole: The larger-cohort validation was restricted to a single TCR beta V-J rearrangement rather than whole repertoires. Tumor-infiltrating Treg TCR alpha and beta sequences overlapped most with tumor naive CD4+ T cells, then blood naive. Tumor memory CD4+ T cell TCR gene usage clustered with blood and lymph node memory CD4+ cells and lymph node naive CD4+ cells.

Tregs were sorted as CD4+CD25+CD127-/low cells. Full-length variable regions came from constant-region reverse primers plus semi-nested Nested Universal Primer A PCR. TCRdb re-analysed the 5' RACE reads in MiXCR, keeping a single row per CDR3 protein. This table holds 46,000 or so distinct CDR3 sequences, 22% found once. The sample was Tregs sorted from a lymph node. The receptor's source is a female donor with breast cancer. V usage is TRBV2 and J usage is TRBJ2-5; D remains unclear. The CDR3 sequence: CASRTGGGWETQYF. The CDR3 nucleotides read TGTGCCAGCAGGACGGGTGGCGGATGGGAGACCCAGTACTTC.